This passage covers 5 T cell receptor beta chains from one sample sequenced in a study of shared clonotypes between healthy human individuals. Generated by immunoSEQ multiplex PCR, the TCRdb table keeps only in-frame clones and is missing some. The sample contains over a million clones, 95% to 97% of which appear only once. Input material: naive CD4+ T cells sorted from blood. Documented subset: CD45RA+ positively selected. The receptors derive from a man aged 25-45 years in good health.

This clone appeared a single time. This chain joins TRBV6-1 and TRBJ2-6; maybe TRBD1 (6 bases). The CDR3 is made up of 15 amino acids. CDR1 and CDR2 (germline): MNHNS, SASEGT. V was pared by 10 bases and J by 0 bases, with 13 bases between. The CDR3 DNA follows: TGTGCCACTTCGGGACACGGCTCTGGGGCCAACGTCCTGACTTTC. Its protein product is CATSGHGSGANVLTF.

The chain joins TRBV11-2 to TRBJ2-1, with no clear D. CDR1 SGHAT and CDR2 FQNNGV come from the germline V gene. Trimming left V 2 bases short and J 3 bases short, with 11 bases between. The CDR3 has 15 residues. CDR3 loop: CASSLRADIYNEQFF. In DNA form, the CDR3 reads TGTGCCAGCAGCTTAAGGGCAGACATCTACAATGAGCAGTTCTTC. Full variable domain (rest looked up from reference TRBV11-2 and TRBJ2-1): EAGVAQSPRYKIIEKRQSVAFWCNPISGHATLYWYQQILGQGPKLLIQFQNNGVVDDSQLPKDRFSAERLKGVDSTLKIQPAKLEDSAVYLCASSLRADIYNEQFFGPGTRLTVL.

The chain has TRBV2 and TRBJ2-7; 10 bases agree with TRBD1. The CDR3 extends over 17 amino acids. Germline V gene data show CDR1 as SNHLY and CDR2 as FYNNEI. Trimming took 6 bases from V and 2 from J; bases not matched to a gene: 13. Written as DNA, the CDR3 is TGTGCCAGCAGGGGACAGGGGCTACAATATTACCCCTACGAGCAGTACTTC. It encodes CASRGQGLQYYPYEQYF.

The V and J genes are TRBV30 and TRBJ1-4; tentative D call: TRBD1 (6 bases). Between the trimmed V and J ends, which lost 4 bases and 8 bases, there was a span of 11 bases. This CDR3 is built from 12 residues. Germline V gene data show CDR1 as GTSNPN and CDR2 as SVGIG (reference sequence). The CDR3 is CAWTDRSEKLFF. The CDR3 DNA sequence: TGTGCCTGGACCGACAGGTCAGAAAAACTGTTTTTT. Together with reference TRBV30 and TRBJ1-4, the CDR3 gives the full variable domain: SQTIHQWPATLVQPVGSPLSLECTVEGTSNPNLYWYRQAAGRGLQLLFYSVGIGQISSEVPQNLSASRPQDRQFILSSKKLLLSDSGFYLCAWTDRSEKLFFGSGTQLSVL.

The V and J genes are TRBV5-1 and TRBJ1-2; the D gene is possibly TRBD1 (6 bases). V gave up 2 bases and J gave up 6 bases, with 20 bases separating them. The CDR3 is 16 residues long. The germline V gene has CDR1 SGHRS and CDR2 YFSETQ. CDR3 sequence: CASSFFRPRGYDGYTF. The CDR3 DNA follows: TGCGCCAGCAGCTTTTTTCGGCCCAGGGGATATGATGGCTACACCTTC.